This T cell receptor (beta chain) was observed in a study of blood T cell repertoires in COVID-19. Overall study: The samples span acute and convalescent COVID-19 from the United States, Italy and Spain. Sample material is recorded as cDNA or gDNA derived from T cells, B-cell-depleted T cells, or PBMCs.

The authors' processing: Estimated nucleated cell counts came from reference gene primer amplification. Assay used: immunoSEQ multiplex PCR; TCRdb lists only in-frame clones, some missing. The V and J calls and clone size are taken from that table; D and trimming were inferred from the DNA. The sample lists 150,000 to 200,000 clones, 80% to 90% occurring once. Sequenced: peripheral blood. The TCR originated in a man younger than 30 who had recovered from COVID-19.

The CDR3 sequence is CASSGGTSGRGEQFF. In nucleotides, the CDR3 is TGTGCCAGCAGCGGCGGGACTAGCGGGAGGGGTGAGCAGTTCTTC. This chain joins TRBV9 and TRBJ2-1; 16 positions match TRBD2. CDR3 length equals 15 residues. V lost 3 bases and J lost 9; bases outside the gene matches: 3. The V gene's germline CDR1 is SGDLS and CDR2 YYNGEE. The full variable domain, its missing parts supplied by reference TRBV9 and TRBJ2-1, is DSGVTQTPKHLITATGQRVTLRCSPRSGDLSVYWYQQSLDQGLQFLIQYYNGEERAKGNILERFSAQQFPDLHSELNLSSLELGDSALYFCASSGGTSGRGEQFFGPGTRLTVL.